This T cell receptor (beta chain) was recorded in a study of T cell changes during pregnancy in multiple sclerosis (dated by TCRdb to about 2019). Background on the whole study: Changes in the T cell repertoire over the course of pregnancy were examined in this study in women with multiple sclerosis.

V ends up 3 bases short and J 7 bases short, with an unmatched junction base count of 14. CDR1 is given as MDHEN and CDR2 as SYDVKM, both from the germline V gene. The CDR3 goes from the cysteine to the phenylalanine over 18 residues. Left in the record is the CDR3 DNA by itself, 54 bases read in frame from the first base. A word on this clone: Its antigen is unknown. No clone much larger than this one lies a single base away; base qualities are absent.

Libraries were constructed by the immunoSEQ multiplex PCR assay. TCRdb took this table from immuneACCESS and kept in-frame rearrangements with V and J called. Such tables lack part of the clones; where checked against another copy, unresolved V genes explain under half of the gap, and the rest is unexplained. The sample table contains approximately 99,000 clones; only one count was recorded for 93% of them. Of the sample, more than 0.75% falls within the top ten clones. The chain is made from TRBV28 and TRBJ2-1; 11 nucleotides in the junction match TRBD2. This TCR was sampled from a female donor with multiple sclerosis, enrolled in a pregnancy study. This specimen was peripheral blood, taken after pregnancy. The CDR3 region: CASSFHLPTSGSYNEQFF. The DNA sequence is as follows: TGTGCCAGCAGTTTCCATCTACCTACTAGCGGGAGTTATAATGAGCAGTTCTTC.